One T cell receptor (beta chain) is described in this entry. Its antigen is unidentified. A single record per CDR3 protein comes from TCRdb applying MiXCR to the reads. The data show around 170,000 distinct CDR3 sequences, roughly 17% seen once. This record belongs to a study of T cell repertoires in cytomegalovirus infection. Broader study findings: Summed public TCR beta family frequency identified CMV carriers bearing the relevant HLA.

The CDR3 consists of 15 residues. V was pared by 0 bases and J by 2 bases, with 8 bases between. In germline, CDR1 is LNHNV, CDR2 YYDKDF (reference sequence). The clonotype comes from a human donor in good health (CMV status not recorded). Some clones in this sample may be carry-over from other donors' samples. V gene TRBV15 combines with J gene TRBJ2-1; D unclear. Sequenced sample: CD8+ T cells from PBMCs. The CDR3 DNA reads as TGTGCCACCAGCAGAGAAATCGGAACCTACAATGAGCAGTTCTTC. Its translation: CATSREIGTYNEQFF.